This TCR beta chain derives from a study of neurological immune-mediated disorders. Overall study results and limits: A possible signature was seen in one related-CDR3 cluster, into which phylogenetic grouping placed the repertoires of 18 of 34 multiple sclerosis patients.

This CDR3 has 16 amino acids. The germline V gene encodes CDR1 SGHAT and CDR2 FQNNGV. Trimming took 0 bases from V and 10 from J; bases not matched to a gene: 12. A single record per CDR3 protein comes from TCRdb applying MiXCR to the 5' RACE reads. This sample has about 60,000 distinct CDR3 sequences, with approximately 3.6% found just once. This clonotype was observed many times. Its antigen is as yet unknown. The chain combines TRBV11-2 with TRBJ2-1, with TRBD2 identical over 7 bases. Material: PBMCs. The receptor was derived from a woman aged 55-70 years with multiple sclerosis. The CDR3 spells CASSLDPSGAEIEQFF. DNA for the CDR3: TGTGCCAGCAGCTTAGATCCCAGCGGGGCCGAGATAGAGCAGTTCTTC.